The subject of this entry is one T cell receptor beta chain. Its antigen is as yet unknown. Additional DNA sequences in this sample encode the identical CDR3. CDR1 is MGHRA, CDR2 YSYEKL, per germline. The V segment lost 1 base and the J segment 4 bases; nucleotides outside the gene matches: 4. This CDR3 is 15 amino acids long. Related graft donors supplied nonmyeloablative bone marrow transplants, and mixed chimerism was transient. This sample was included in a study of Tregs in tolerant kidney transplant recipients. Study-level results: Donor-specific Treg expansion exceeded global Treg expansion in tolerant patients, suggesting antigen drive. This study did not directly address biological reproducibility. Some patients' samples used different primers over time, so nucleotide sequences weren't comparable.

The method was immunoSEQ multiplex PCR; TCRdb's version includes in-frame clones alone and lacks a portion of them. The sample holds around 86,000 clones, 90% to 95% seen once. The chain carries TRBV4-1 and TRBJ2-7; TRBD1 aligns across 10 bases. This sequence was found in a human patient who received a combined kidney and bone marrow transplant. Some T cells may have originated in the graft donor. The source was CD4+ T cells from blood (PBMCs), collected 24 months after the transplant. CDR3: CASSQGGQGTYEQYF. CDR3 DNA sequence: TGCGCCAGCAGCCAAGGGGGACAGGGGACTTACGAGCAGTACTTC.